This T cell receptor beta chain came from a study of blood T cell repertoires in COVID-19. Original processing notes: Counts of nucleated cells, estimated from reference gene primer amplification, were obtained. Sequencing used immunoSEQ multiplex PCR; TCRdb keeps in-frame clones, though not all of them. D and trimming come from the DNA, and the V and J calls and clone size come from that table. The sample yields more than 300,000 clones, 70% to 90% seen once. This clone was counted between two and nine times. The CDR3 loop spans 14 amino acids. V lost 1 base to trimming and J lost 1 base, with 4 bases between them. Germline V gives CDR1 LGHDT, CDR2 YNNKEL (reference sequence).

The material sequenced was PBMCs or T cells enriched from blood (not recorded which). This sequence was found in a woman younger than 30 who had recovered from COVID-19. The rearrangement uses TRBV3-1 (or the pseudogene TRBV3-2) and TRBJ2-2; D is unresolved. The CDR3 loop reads CASSQAGNTGELFF. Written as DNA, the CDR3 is TGTGCCAGCAGCCAAGCGGGGAACACCGGGGAGCTGTTTTTT.